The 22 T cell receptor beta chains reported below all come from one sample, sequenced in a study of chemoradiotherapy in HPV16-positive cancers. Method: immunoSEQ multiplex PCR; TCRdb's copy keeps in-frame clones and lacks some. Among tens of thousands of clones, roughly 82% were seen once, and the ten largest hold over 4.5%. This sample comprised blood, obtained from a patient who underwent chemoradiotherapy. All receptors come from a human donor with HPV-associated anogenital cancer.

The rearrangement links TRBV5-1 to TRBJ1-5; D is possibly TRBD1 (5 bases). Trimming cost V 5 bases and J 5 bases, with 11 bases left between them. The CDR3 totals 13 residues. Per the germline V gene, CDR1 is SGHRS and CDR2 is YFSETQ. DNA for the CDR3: TGCGCCAGCAGTCGGGACGGGCATCAGCCCCAGCATTTT. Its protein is CASSRDGHQPQHF.

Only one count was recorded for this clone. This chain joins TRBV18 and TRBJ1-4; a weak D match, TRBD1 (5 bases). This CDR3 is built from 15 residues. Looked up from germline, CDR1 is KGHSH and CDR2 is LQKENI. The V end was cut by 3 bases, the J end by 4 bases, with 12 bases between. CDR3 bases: TGTGCCAGCTCACCTCAGGGCGGATATAATGAAAAACTGTTTTTT. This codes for CASSPQGGYNEKLFF.

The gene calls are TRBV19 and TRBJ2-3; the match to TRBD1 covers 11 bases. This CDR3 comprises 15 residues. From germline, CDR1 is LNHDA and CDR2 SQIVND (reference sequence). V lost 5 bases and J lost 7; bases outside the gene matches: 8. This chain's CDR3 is CASSPTGTGGNTQYF. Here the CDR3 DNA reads TGTGCCAGTAGTCCAACCGGGACAGGGGGGAATACGCAGTATTTT. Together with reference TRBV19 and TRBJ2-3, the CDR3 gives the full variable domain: DGGITQSPKYLFRKEGQNVTLSCEQNLNHDAMYWYRQDPGQGLRLIYYSQIVNDFQKGDIAEGYSVSREKKESFPLTVTSAQKNPTAFYLCASSPTGTGGNTQYFGPGTRLTVL.

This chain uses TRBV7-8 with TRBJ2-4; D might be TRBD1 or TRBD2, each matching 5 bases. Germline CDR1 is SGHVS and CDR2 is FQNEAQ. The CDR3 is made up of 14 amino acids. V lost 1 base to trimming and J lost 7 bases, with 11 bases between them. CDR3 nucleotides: TGTGCCAGCAGCTTAGTAGGCAGGGAGAACATTCAGTACTTC. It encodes CASSLVGRENIQYF.

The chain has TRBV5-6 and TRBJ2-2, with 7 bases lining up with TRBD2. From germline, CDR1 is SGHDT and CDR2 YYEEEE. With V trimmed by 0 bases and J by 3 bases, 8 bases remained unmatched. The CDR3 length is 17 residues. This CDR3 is CASSLEVSLADTGELFF. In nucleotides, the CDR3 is TGTGCCAGCAGCTTGGAGGTATCGCTAGCGGACACCGGGGAGCTGTTTTTT.

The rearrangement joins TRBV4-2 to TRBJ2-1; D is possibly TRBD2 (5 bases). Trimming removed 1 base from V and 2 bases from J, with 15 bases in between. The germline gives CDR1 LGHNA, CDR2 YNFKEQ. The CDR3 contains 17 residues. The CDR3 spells CASSQAPGGGAYNEQFF. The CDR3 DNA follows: TGTGCCAGCAGCCAAGCCCCAGGAGGTGGGGCCTACAATGAGCAGTTCTTC.

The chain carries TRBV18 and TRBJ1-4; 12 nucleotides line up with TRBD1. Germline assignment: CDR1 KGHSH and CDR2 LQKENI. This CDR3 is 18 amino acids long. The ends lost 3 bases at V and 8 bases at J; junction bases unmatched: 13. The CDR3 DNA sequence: TGTGCCAGCTCACCCCCGGGACAGGGGGCTGTCGGAGTAGAAAAACTGTTTTTT. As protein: CASSPPGQGAVGVEKLFF.

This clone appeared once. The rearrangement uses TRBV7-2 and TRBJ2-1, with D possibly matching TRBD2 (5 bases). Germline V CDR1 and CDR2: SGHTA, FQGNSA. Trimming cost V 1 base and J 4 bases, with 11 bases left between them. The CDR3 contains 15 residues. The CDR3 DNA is TGTGCCAGCAGCTTAGGAGGGATGGGGTACAATGAGCAGTTCTTC. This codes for CASSLGGMGYNEQFF.

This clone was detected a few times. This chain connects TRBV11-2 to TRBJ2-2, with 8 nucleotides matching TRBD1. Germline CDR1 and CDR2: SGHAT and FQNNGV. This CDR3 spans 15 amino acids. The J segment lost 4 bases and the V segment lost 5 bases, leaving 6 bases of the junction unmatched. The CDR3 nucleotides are TGTGCCAGCAGCCCGGACAGGGCGGTCACCGGGGAGCTGTTTTTT. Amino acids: CASSPDRAVTGELFF.

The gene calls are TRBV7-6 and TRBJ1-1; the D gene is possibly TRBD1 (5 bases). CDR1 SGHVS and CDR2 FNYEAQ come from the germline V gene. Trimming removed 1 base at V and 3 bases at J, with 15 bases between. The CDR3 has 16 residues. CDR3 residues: CASSLGTGTRDTEAFF. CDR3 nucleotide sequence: TGTGCCAGCAGCTTAGGAACAGGCACTCGGGACACTGAAGCTTTCTTT.

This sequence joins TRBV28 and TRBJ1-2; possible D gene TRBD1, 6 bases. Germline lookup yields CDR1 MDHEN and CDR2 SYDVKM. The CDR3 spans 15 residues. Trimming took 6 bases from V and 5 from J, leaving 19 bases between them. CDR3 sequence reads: CASSRPQDSNYGYTF. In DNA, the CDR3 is TGTGCCAGCAGCAGACCTCAGGACAGCAATTATGGCTACACCTTC.

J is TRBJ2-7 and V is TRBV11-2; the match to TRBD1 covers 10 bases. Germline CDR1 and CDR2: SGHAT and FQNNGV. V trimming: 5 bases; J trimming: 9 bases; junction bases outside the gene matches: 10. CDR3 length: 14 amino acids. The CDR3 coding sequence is TGTGCCAGCAGCCCAACTGACAGGGGGCGAGCGCAGTACTTC. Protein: CASSPTDRGRAQYF.

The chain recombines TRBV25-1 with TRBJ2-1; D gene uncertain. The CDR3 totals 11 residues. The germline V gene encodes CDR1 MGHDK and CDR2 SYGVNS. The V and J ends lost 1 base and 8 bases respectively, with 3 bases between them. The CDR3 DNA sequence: TGTGCCAGCAGTGAATTTGATGAGCAGTTCTTC. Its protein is CASSEFDEQFF.

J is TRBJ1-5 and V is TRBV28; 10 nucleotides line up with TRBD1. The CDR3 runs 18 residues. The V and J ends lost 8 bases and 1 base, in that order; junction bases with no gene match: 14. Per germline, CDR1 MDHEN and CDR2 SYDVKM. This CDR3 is CASGALWTGGQSNQPQHF. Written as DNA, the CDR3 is TGTGCCAGCGGGGCCCTTTGGACAGGGGGACAGAGCAATCAGCCCCAGCATTTT. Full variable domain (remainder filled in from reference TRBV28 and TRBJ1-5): DVKVTQSSRYLVKRTGEKVFLECVQDMDHENMFWYRQDPGLGLRLIYFSYDVKMKEKGDIPEGYSVSREKKERFSLILESASTNQTSMYLCASGALWTGGQSNQPQHFGDGTRLSIL.

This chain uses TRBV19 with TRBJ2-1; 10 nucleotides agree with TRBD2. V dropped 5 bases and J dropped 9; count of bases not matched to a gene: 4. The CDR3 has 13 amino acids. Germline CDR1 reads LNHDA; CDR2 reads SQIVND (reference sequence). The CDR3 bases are TGTGCCAGTAGTGTCCGACTAGCGGGTGAGCAGTTCTTC. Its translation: CASSVRLAGEQFF. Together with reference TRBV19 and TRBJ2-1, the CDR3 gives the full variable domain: DGGITQSPKYLFRKEGQNVTLSCEQNLNHDAMYWYRQDPGQGLRLIYYSQIVNDFQKGDIAEGYSVSREKKESFPLTVTSAQKNPTAFYLCASSVRLAGEQFFGPGTRLTVL.

The CDR3 nucleotides read TGCGCCAGCAGCCAGATCGGGGTCCGGGCAGATACGCAGTATTTT. Translated: CASSQIGVRADTQYF. This chain connects TRBV4-1 to TRBJ2-3; perhaps TRBD2 as D (5 bases). Trimming removed 3 bases from V and 4 bases from J, with 14 bases in between. From germline, CDR1 is MGHRA and CDR2 YSYEKL. The CDR3 totals 15 residues.

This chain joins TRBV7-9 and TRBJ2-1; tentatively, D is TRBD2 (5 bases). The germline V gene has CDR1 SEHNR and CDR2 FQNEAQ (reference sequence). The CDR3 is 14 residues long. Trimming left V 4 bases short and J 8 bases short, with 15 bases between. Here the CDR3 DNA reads TGTGCCAGCAGCTGGGCATTAGCGAGCGATGAGCAGTTCTTC. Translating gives CASSWALASDEQFF.

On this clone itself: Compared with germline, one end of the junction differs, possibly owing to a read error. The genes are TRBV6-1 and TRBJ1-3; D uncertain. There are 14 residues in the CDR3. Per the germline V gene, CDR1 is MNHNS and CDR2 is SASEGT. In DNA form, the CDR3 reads TGTGCCAGCAGTGAACGGGCATCTGCAAACACCATATATTTT. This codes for CASSERASANTIYF.

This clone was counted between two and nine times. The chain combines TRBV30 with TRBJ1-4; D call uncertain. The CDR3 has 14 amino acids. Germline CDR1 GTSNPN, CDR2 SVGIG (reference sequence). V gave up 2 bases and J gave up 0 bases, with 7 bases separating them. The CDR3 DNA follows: TGTGCCTGGAGTATGGAGGCAACTAATGAAAAACTGTTTTTT. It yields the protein CAWSMEATNEKLFF.

The CDR3 spells CASSYSSSGGLYEQFF. The CDR3 DNA reads TGTGCCAGCAGTTACAGTTCTAGCGGGGGGCTCTATGAGCAGTTCTTC. The rearrangement joins TRBV6-5 to TRBJ2-1, with 11 bases identical to TRBD2. The junction had 8 bases not matched to a gene; V was cut back by 2 bases and J by 8 bases. The CDR3 length is 16 residues. CDR1 is MNHEY, CDR2 SVGAGI, per germline.

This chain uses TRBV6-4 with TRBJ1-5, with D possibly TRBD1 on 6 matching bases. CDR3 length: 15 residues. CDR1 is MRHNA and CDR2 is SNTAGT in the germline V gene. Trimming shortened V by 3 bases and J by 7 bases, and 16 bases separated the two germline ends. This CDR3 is CASSEMATGGQPQHF. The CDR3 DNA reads TGTGCCAGCAGTGAAATGGCGACAGGAGGCCAGCCCCAGCATTTT.

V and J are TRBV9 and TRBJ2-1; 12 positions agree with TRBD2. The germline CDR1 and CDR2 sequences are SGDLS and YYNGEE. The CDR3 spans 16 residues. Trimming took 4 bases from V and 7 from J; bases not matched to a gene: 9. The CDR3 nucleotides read TGTGCCAGCAGCCCAACTAGCGGGGGGCGGGGGAATGAGCAGTTCTTC. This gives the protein CASSPTSGGRGNEQFF.